This T cell receptor beta chain was sequenced in a study of T cell clones after liver transplantation. About the research overall: Until 12-24 months post-transplant, subjects got standard immunosuppression and no induction.

The CDR3 sequence is 14 residues long. Germline V lookup: CDR1 MNHEY, CDR2 SMNVEV (reference sequence). Trimming removed 5 bases at V and 2 bases at J, with 13 bases between. The data were produced by immunoSEQ multiplex PCR, yet TCRdb's version contains in-frame clones alone and is incomplete. The sample includes tens of thousands of clones, about 93% of them seen just once. CD3+CD4+ and CD3+CD8+ cells were FACS-sorted from thawed unstimulated PBMCs. This sequence originates from a human patient who received a liver transplant. Some of these T cells may belong to the graft donor. The material sequenced was CD8+ T cells from blood, taken 12 months after liver transplant. V gene TRBV27 combines with J gene TRBJ2-7; either TRBD1 or TRBD2 may fit D (5 bases each). CDR3 nucleotides: TGTGCCAGCAGTCGTGGGACCCGCCCCTACGAGCAGTACTTC. Translated, it gives CASSRGTRPYEQYF.